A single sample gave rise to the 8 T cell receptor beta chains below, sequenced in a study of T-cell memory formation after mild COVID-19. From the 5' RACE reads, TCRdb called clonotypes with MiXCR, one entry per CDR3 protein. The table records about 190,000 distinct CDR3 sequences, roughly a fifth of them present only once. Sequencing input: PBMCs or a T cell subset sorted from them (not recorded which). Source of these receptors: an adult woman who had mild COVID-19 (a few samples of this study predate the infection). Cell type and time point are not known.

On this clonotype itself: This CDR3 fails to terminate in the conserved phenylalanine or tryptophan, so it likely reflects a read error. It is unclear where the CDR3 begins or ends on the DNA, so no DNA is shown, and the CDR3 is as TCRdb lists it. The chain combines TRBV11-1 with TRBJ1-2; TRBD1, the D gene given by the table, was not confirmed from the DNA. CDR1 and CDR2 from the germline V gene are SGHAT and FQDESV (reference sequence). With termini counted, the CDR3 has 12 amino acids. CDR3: CASSVPGQGAAL.

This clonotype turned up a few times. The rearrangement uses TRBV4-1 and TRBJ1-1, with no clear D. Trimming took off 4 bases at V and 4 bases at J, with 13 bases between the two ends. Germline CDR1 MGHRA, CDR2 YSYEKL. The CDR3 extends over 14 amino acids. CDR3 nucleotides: TGCGCCAGCAGCCTAGGGCCCCGGGGCACTGAAGCTTTCTTT. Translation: CASSLGPRGTEAFF.

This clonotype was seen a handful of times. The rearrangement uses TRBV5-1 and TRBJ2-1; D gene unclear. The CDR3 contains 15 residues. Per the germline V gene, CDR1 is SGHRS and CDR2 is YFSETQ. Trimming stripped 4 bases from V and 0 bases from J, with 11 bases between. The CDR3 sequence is CASSLIATSYNEQFF. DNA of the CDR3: TGCGCCAGCAGCCTAATCGCAACCTCCTACAATGAGCAGTTCTTC. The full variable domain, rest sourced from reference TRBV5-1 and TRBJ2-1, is KAGVTQTPRYLIKTRGQQVTLSCSPISGHRSVSWYQQTPGQGLQFLFEYFSETQRNKGNFPGRFSGRQFSNSRSEMNVSTLELGDSALYLCASSLIATSYNEQFFGPGTRLTVL.

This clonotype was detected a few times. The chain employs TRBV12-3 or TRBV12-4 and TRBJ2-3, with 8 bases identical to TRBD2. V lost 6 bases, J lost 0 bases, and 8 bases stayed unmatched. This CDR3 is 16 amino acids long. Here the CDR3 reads CASRRERGGSTDTQYF. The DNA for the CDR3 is TGTGCCAGCAGGCGGGAACGGGGGGGGAGCACAGATACGCAGTATTTT.

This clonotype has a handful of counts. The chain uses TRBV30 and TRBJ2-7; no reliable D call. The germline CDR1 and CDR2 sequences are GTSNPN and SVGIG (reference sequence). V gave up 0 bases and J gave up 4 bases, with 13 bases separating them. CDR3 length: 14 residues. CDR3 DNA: TGTGCCTGGAGTGTGTCGGGTCTCGTTTACGAGCAGTACTTC. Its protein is CAWSVSGLVYEQYF.

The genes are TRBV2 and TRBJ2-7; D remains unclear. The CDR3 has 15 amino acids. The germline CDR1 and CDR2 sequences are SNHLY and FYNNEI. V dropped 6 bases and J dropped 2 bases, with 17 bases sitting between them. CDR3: CASSESSHYTYEQYF. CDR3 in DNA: TGTGCCAGCAGCGAATCGTCACATTATACCTACGAGCAGTACTTC.

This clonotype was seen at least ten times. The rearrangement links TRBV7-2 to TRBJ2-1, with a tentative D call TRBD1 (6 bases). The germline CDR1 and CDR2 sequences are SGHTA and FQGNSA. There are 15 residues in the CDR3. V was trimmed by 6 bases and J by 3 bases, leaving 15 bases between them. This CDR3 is CASRKTGFDYNEQFF. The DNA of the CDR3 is TGTGCCAGCAGAAAAACAGGGTTTGACTACAATGAGCAGTTCTTC.

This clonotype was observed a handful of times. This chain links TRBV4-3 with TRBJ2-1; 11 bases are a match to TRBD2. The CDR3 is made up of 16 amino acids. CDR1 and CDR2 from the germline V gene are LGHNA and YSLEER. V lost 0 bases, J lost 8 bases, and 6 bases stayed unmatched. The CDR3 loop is CASSQDGLAGPYEQFF. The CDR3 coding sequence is TGCGCCAGCAGCCAAGACGGACTAGCGGGTCCCTATGAGCAGTTCTTC.